The 30 T cell receptor beta chains below were found in one sample sequenced in a study of T cell responses to AZD1222 COVID-19 vaccine. TCRdb keeps only in-frame clones here, not all; method: immunoSEQ multiplex PCR. The sample carries some 14,000 clones, more than 80% recorded once. Specimen: peripheral blood, collected 28 days after the second AZD1222 dose. These receptors all come from an adult who received the AZD1222 COVID-19 vaccine.

This clone was seen only once. This sequence joins TRBV5-6 and TRBJ2-2, with 9 positions matching TRBD1. CDR3 length equals 16 residues. J was trimmed by 1 base and V by 3 bases; bases with no gene match: 4. Germline V gene data show CDR1 as SGHDT and CDR2 as YYEEEE. CDR3 sequence reads: CASSSLDRGNTGELFF. CDR3 bases: TGTGCCAGCAGCTCACTGGACAGGGGGAACACCGGGGAGCTGTTTTTT.

V is TRBV6-6 and J is TRBJ1-4, with a weak D call TRBD1 (5 bases). V was pared by 6 bases and J by 0 bases, with 11 bases between. Germline lookup yields CDR1 MNHNY and CDR2 SVGAGI (reference sequence). CDR3 length: 15 residues. In DNA, the CDR3 is TGTGCCAGCAGACGGGGGTTGGCAACTAATGAAAAACTGTTTTTT. This translates into CASRRGLATNEKLFF.

The table lists this clone with a few counts. The chain has TRBV4-3 and TRBJ2-1; D is ambiguous. V lost 0 bases and J 9 bases, leaving 9 bases between the germline ends. Looked up from germline, CDR1 is LGHNA and CDR2 is YSLEER. CDR3 length: 13 residues. CDR3 nucleotide sequence: TGCGCCAGCAGCCAAGATGGCAGGAGTGAGCAGTTCTTC. The encoded protein is CASSQDGRSEQFF.

The chain joins TRBV5-5 to TRBJ1-1; D possibly corresponds to TRBD1 (6 bases). This CDR3 spans 13 amino acids. Germline V gene sequence: CDR1 SGHKS, CDR2 YYEKEE (reference sequence). Trimming stripped 4 bases from V and 2 bases from J, with 9 bases between. This CDR3 reads CASSLDSNTEAFF. The CDR3 bases are TGTGCCAGCAGCCTGGACAGCAACACTGAAGCTTTCTTT.

The rearrangement joins TRBV4-1 to TRBJ1-2; possibly TRBD1 for D (6 bases). CDR1 and CDR2 from the germline V gene are MGHRA and YSYEKL. This CDR3 is 16 amino acids long. Trimming removed 3 bases at V and 2 bases at J, with 16 bases between. CDR3 region: CASSHGTGGQNYGYTF. CDR3 in DNA: TGCGCCAGCAGCCACGGGACGGGGGGGCAGAACTATGGCTACACCTTC.

This chain links TRBV7-9 with TRBJ2-7, with D tentatively TRBD1 (5 bases). The CDR3 contains 17 residues. V shed 5 bases and J shed 1 base, with 21 bases lying between them. Germline V CDR1 and CDR2: SEHNR, FQNEAQ (reference sequence). CDR3 nucleotides: TGTGCCAGCAGCCAGGGATGGGAAGGGGAAGGGTCCTACGAGCAGTACTTC. Protein product: CASSQGWEGEGSYEQYF.

The chain recombines TRBV5-8 with TRBJ2-3; 12 nucleotides agree with TRBD2. The V segment lost 3 bases and the J segment 7 bases; nucleotides outside the gene matches: 6. CDR3 size: 15 residues. In germline, CDR1 is SGHTS, CDR2 YDEGEE. CDR3 in amino acids: CASSWIGTSGHTQYF. Written as DNA, the CDR3 is TGTGCCAGCAGCTGGATAGGGACTAGCGGGCATACGCAGTATTTT.

The chain has TRBV5-4 and TRBJ2-7, with 8 positions matching TRBD1. Trimming took 4 bases from V and 4 from J; bases not matched to a gene: 10. Per the germline V gene, CDR1 is SGHNT and CDR2 is YYREEE (reference sequence). The CDR3 extends over 15 amino acids. The CDR3 here is CASSAQGAIGYEQYF. The CDR3, as DNA: TGTGCCAGCAGCGCCCAGGGGGCAATCGGGTACGAGCAGTACTTC. The whole variable domain, filled in from reference TRBV5-4 and TRBJ2-7, reads ETGVTQSPTHLIKTRGQQVTLRCSSQSGHNTVSWYQQALGQGPQFIFQYYREEENGRGNFPPRFSGLQFPNYSSELNVNALELDDSALYLCASSAQGAIGYEQYFGPGTRLTVT.

This rearrangement joins TRBV11-2 to TRBJ2-3; 7 positions match TRBD1. V was pared by 5 bases and J by 0 bases, with 8 bases of the junction left unmatched. CDR3 length: 16 residues. Germline V gene data show CDR1 as SGHAT and CDR2 as FQNNGV. As DNA, the CDR3 is TGTGCCAGCAGCCCCTTAGACAGGGCCAGCACAGATACGCAGTATTTT. This gives the protein CASSPLDRASTDTQYF.

This chain links TRBV5-8 with TRBJ1-1; D unresolved. This CDR3 region has 14 residues. Germline V gene lookup returns CDR1 SGHTS and CDR2 YDEGEE. The V end was cut by 0 bases, the J end by 1 base, with 7 bases between. CDR3 DNA sequence: TGTGCCAGCAGCTTGGTAAGGAAGAACACTGAAGCTTTCTTT. It specifies CASSLVRKNTEAFF. The full variable domain, rest sourced from reference TRBV5-8 and TRBJ1-1, is EAGVTQSPTHLIKTRGQQATLRCSPISGHTSVYWYQQALGLGLQFLLWYDEGEERNRGNFPPRFSGRQFPNYSSELNVNALELEDSALYLCASSLVRKNTEAFFGQGTRLTVV.

This clone appeared a few times. J is TRBJ2-2 and V is TRBV5-8, with TRBD2 matching over 12 bases. J gave up 4 bases and V 3 bases, and 4 bases lay outside the gene matches. In germline, CDR1 is SGHTS, CDR2 YDEGEE. The CDR3 is made up of 16 amino acids. The CDR3 protein is CASSSGLAGSTGELFF. The CDR3 DNA sequence: TGTGCCAGCAGCTCCGGACTAGCGGGGAGCACCGGGGAGCTGTTTTTT.

The chain carries TRBV24-1 and TRBJ2-1, with D maybe TRBD1 (5 bases). The V gene lost 0 bases and the J gene lost 5 bases, with 10 bases spanning the gap. Germline V CDR1 and CDR2: KGHDR, SFDVKD. CDR3 size: 15 residues. The CDR3 DNA is TGTGCCACCAGTGATTTGGGGGCACCTCACAATGAGCAGTTCTTC. Amino acids: CATSDLGAPHNEQFF.

The CDR3 is CASSLRGNTGELFF. The DNA for the CDR3 is TGTGCCAGCAGCCTTAGGGGAAACACCGGGGAGCTGTTTTTT. V gene TRBV28 combines with J gene TRBJ2-2; TRBD1 might be the D (5 bases). The CDR3 has 14 residues. Trimming removed 6 bases at V and 2 bases at J, with 10 bases between. Germline-derived CDR1 and CDR2 are MDHEN and SYDVKM.

The CDR3 DNA reads as TGTGCCAGCAGCTTACGGGATCGGACCTACGAGCAGTACTTC. Translated, it gives CASSLRDRTYEQYF. V usage is TRBV7-8 and J usage is TRBJ2-7; D possibly corresponds to TRBD2 (5 bases). The CDR3 covers 14 residues. V dropped 2 bases and J dropped 2 bases, with 10 bases sitting between them. Germline V gene sequence: CDR1 SGHVS, CDR2 FQNEAQ.

The chain couples TRBV14 to TRBJ2-1; D may be TRBD2 (5 bases). The germline gives CDR1 SGHDN, CDR2 FVKESK. The V gene lost 1 base and the J gene lost 0 bases, with 10 bases spanning the gap. This CDR3 contains 16 residues. Here the CDR3 DNA reads TGTGCCAGCAGCCAAGCTCCAGCGGCCTCCTACAATGAGCAGTTCTTC. This gives the protein CASSQAPAASYNEQFF.

The chain has TRBV4-2 and TRBJ1-1, with TRBD1 matching over 8 bases. Germline V lookup: CDR1 LGHNA, CDR2 YNFKEQ. This CDR3 contains 17 residues. Germline trimming cut 2 bases from V and 0 bases from J; bases unmatched to any gene: 8. The chain's CDR3 is CASSQYGQGDMNTEAFF. CDR3 nucleotide sequence: TGTGCCAGCAGCCAATACGGACAGGGTGACATGAACACTGAAGCTTTCTTT.

There are a few counts of this clone. The V call is TRBV7-9, the J call TRBJ1-5, with D tentatively TRBD1 (5 bases). V lost 1 base to trimming and J lost 7 bases, with 11 bases between them. Per germline, CDR1 SEHNR and CDR2 FQNEAQ (reference sequence). The CDR3 has 14 residues. The CDR3 reads CASSLGQGGQPQHF. In DNA, the CDR3 is TGTGCCAGCAGCTTAGGGCAGGGCGGGCAGCCCCAGCATTTT.

V is TRBV5-8 and J is TRBJ2-2; D ambiguous. This CDR3 comprises 13 residues. Germline V lookup: CDR1 SGHTS, CDR2 YDEGEE. Trimming stripped 2 bases from V and 7 bases from J, with 9 bases between. This chain's CDR3 is CASSFLVGGELFF. Here the CDR3 DNA reads TGTGCCAGCAGCTTTTTGGTTGGCGGGGAGCTGTTTTTT.

This rearrangement joins TRBV5-5 to TRBJ1-2; possible D gene TRBD1, 6 bases. The CDR3 runs 14 residues. V was shortened by 3 bases and J by 6 bases, with 15 bases between the two germline ends. Germline V CDR1 and CDR2: SGHKS, YYEKEE (reference sequence). Here the CDR3 reads CASSSATGMHGYTF. In DNA form, the CDR3 reads TGTGCCAGCAGCTCCGCAACAGGGATGCATGGCTACACCTTC.

The rearrangement joins TRBV12-3 or TRBV12-4 to TRBJ1-1; 9 bases fit TRBD1. The CDR3 sequence is 13 residues long. With V trimmed by 3 bases and J by 8 bases, 4 bases remained unmatched. The CDR3 region has the DNA TGTGCCAGCAGTTTGGGGGGACAGGGAGAAGCTTTCTTT. Translation: CASSLGGQGEAFF.

The chain recombines TRBV4-2 with TRBJ1-1; D is perhaps TRBD1 (6 bases). This CDR3 is built from 18 residues. Germline loops: CDR1 LGHNA, CDR2 YNFKEQ. Deletions cut 4 bases from V and 1 base from J, with 22 bases between. CDR3 sequence reads: CASSRTRGAGGGNTEAFF. The CDR3, as DNA: TGTGCCAGCAGCCGTACCCGGGGGGCAGGTGGGGGGAACACTGAAGCTTTCTTT.

V gene TRBV19 combines with J gene TRBJ1-1, with 7 nucleotides matching TRBD1. Germline loops: CDR1 LNHDA, CDR2 SQIVND (reference sequence). Trimming cost V 0 bases and J 11 bases; bases outside gene matches: 9. The CDR3 has 14 amino acids. CDR3: CASSIDIGGPRAFF. The DNA for the CDR3 is TGTGCCAGTAGTATAGATATAGGGGGCCCGCGGGCTTTCTTT.

The J gene is TRBJ2-5, the V gene TRBV18; D is unresolved. Trimming shortened V by 6 bases and J by 1 base, and 3 bases separated the two germline ends. The CDR3 is 11 residues long. Germline V gene data show CDR1 as KGHSH and CDR2 as LQKENI. The CDR3 coding sequence is TGTGCCAGCTCCTCCCAAGAGACCCAGTACTTC. Translated, it gives CASSSQETQYF.

This clone has only one observation. The chain couples TRBV30 to TRBJ2-3, with D maybe TRBD2 (7 bases). From germline, CDR1 is GTSNPN and CDR2 SVGIG (reference sequence). V was cut by 3 bases and J by 2 bases, with 9 bases left in between. This CDR3 contains 13 residues. The DNA for the CDR3 is TGTGCCTGGAGCGGGGGGCACACAGATACGCAGTATTTT. This translates into CAWSGGHTDTQYF.

Remarks on this clone: The germline gene is not matched at one end of the junction; a read error may be the cause. The V call is TRBV3-1 (or the pseudogene TRBV3-2), the J call TRBJ1-2; possible D gene TRBD1, 5 bases. The CDR3 has 13 amino acids. Germline CDR1 reads LGHDT; CDR2 reads YNNKEL (reference sequence). CDR3 in amino acids: CASSPMDNSGYTF. The CDR3 nucleotides are TGTGCCAGCAGCCCGATGGACAACTCTGGCTACACCTTC.

The genes are TRBV30 and TRBJ2-2; D remains unclear. V lost 0 bases to trimming and J lost 4 bases, with 6 bases between them. Per germline, CDR1 GTSNPN and CDR2 SVGIG (reference sequence). This CDR3 spans 13 amino acids. The CDR3 bases are TGTGCCTGGAGTGTGGGCTTCACCGGGGAGCTGTTTTTT. Residues: CAWSVGFTGELFF.

CDR3 protein: CASSRDRVNSPLHF. DNA of the CDR3: TGTGCCAGCTCACGGGACAGGGTTAATTCACCCCTCCACTTT. This chain joins TRBV18 and TRBJ1-6, with 9 nucleotides matching TRBD1. The length of the CDR3 is 14 residues. J lost 6 bases, V lost 4 bases, and 1 base had no gene match. The germline V gene encodes CDR1 KGHSH and CDR2 LQKENI.

The chain combines TRBV27 with TRBJ1-3; D is perhaps TRBD1 (5 bases). Trimming removed 6 bases from V and 0 bases from J, with 12 bases in between. Germline CDR1 and CDR2: MNHEY and SMNVEV (reference sequence). The CDR3 is made up of 15 amino acids. The CDR3 here is CASSEGLHSGNTIYF. DNA of the CDR3: TGTGCCAGCAGCGAGGGACTGCACTCTGGAAACACCATATATTTT.

The rearrangement uses TRBV5-8 and TRBJ2-7, with TRBD1 matching over 7 bases. The CDR3 runs to 14 residues. The germline gives CDR1 SGHTS, CDR2 YDEGEE. J lost 3 bases, V lost 4 bases, and 7 bases had no gene match. The CDR3 nucleotides are TGTGCCAGCAGCCAAAGGACAGGACTCTACGAGCAGTACTTC. Its protein product is CASSQRTGLYEQYF. Based on the CDR3 plus reference TRBV5-8 and TRBJ2-7, the full variable domain is EAGVTQSPTHLIKTRGQQATLRCSPISGHTSVYWYQQALGLGLQFLLWYDEGEERNRGNFPPRFSGRQFPNYSSELNVNALELEDSALYLCASSQRTGLYEQYFGPGTRLTVT.

This sequence joins TRBV4-3 and TRBJ2-5; 8 bases are a match to TRBD1. The CDR3 extends over 14 amino acids. Germline loops: CDR1 LGHNA, CDR2 YSLEER. After removal of 2 bases from V and 5 bases from J, the junction contained 4 bases not matched to a gene. CDR3 sequence: CASSQTGGGETQYF. The CDR3 nucleotides read TGCGCCAGCAGCCAAACAGGGGGTGGTGAGACCCAGTACTTC.